A selection of T cell receptor beta chains follows, all from one sample in a study of shared clonotypes between healthy human individuals. Produced via immunoSEQ multiplex PCR; TCRdb's table is partial and in-frame only. The sample contains under 700,000 clones, about 95% of which appear only once. Specimen: naive CD8+ T cells sorted from blood. The source of these receptors is a woman in her 30s in good health. The CDR3 runs from the conserved cysteine through the conserved F or W. The order of the fields is D gene, J gene, clone size, V gene, CDR3 length, CDR3 protein, CDR3 DNA. D genes are given only for firm matches. Size tells how often a clone was seen (once, few, many) or the class of an expanded clone, and some rows leave it out.

>-|TRBJ1-5|-|TRBV7-6|14
CASSLGPINQPQHF
TGTGCCAGCAGCTTAGGTCCGATCAATCAGCCCCAGCATTTT
>TRBD1|TRBJ2-1|-|TRBV9|19
CASSDTIKTDRVNHNEQFF
TGTGCCAGCAGCGATACTATTAAAACAGACAGGGTAAATCACAATGAGCAGTTCTTC
>TRBD1|TRBJ1-5|-|TRBV5-6|15
CASSSQGARGQPQHF
TGTGCCAGCAGCTCACAGGGGGCACGGGGGCAGCCCCAGCATTTT
>-|TRBJ2-7|-|TRBV5-1|16
CASSSRLAGQAYEQYF
TGCGCCAGCAGCTCCCGCCTTGCGGGGCAAGCCTACGAGCAGTACTTC
>TRBD1|TRBJ2-1|-|TRBV4-1|15
CASSQAGGSYNEQFF
TGCGCCAGCAGCCAAGCAGGGGGCTCCTACAATGAGCAGTTCTTC
>-|TRBJ2-7|-|TRBV5-8|12
CASSLSILEQYF
TGTGCCAGCAGCTTGTCGATCTTGGAGCAGTACTTC
>TRBD2|TRBJ2-3|-|TRBV9|16
CASSAGLAGAEDTQYF
TGTGCCAGCAGCGCGGGACTAGCGGGAGCGGAAGATACGCAGTATTTT
>-|TRBJ1-1|-|TRBV12-5|13
CASGAQGSVLAFF
TGTGCTAGTGGTGCCCAAGGGAGTGTTTTAGCTTTCTTT
>-|TRBJ1-1|-|TRBV27|13
CASSGTSNTEAFF
TGTGCCAGCAGTGGGACCTCGAACACTGAAGCTTTCTTT
>TRBD2|TRBJ2-6|-|TRBV10-3|21
CAIPSTTPGLAGISGANVLTF
TGTGCCATCCCCTCTACAACTCCGGGACTAGCGGGGATCTCTGGGGCCAACGTCCTGACTTTC
>-|TRBJ2-2|-|TRBV11-3|12
CASSPAGGELFF
TGTGCCAGCAGCCCCGCTGGGGGGGAGCTGTTTTTT
>TRBD2|TRBJ2-7|-|TRBV15|16
CATSKGTGLEAYEQYF
TGTGCCACCAGCAAGGGGACCGGACTAGAGGCCTACGAGCAGTACTTC
>TRBD2|TRBJ2-1|-|TRBV13|20
CASSLGRGLVGYGSYNEQFF
TGTGCCAGCAGCTTAGGCCGGGGACTAGTGGGCTATGGCTCCTACAATGAGCAGTTCTTC
>-|TRBJ2-1|-|TRBV13|16
CASSLLSRSSYNEQFF
TGTGCCAGCAGCTTACTAAGCCGCAGCTCCTACAATGAGCAGTTCTTC
>-|TRBJ2-7|-|TRBV2|16
CASSEAVPGQLYEQYF
TGTGCCAGCAGTGAAGCGGTGCCGGGGCAGCTCTACGAGCAGTACTTC
>-|TRBJ1-2|-|TRBV9|11
CASNSVGGYTF
TGTGCCAGCAATTCTGTAGGTGGCTACACCTTC
>-|TRBJ1-5|once|TRBV27|14
CASSLGFSNQPQHF
TGTGCCAGCAGTTTAGGGTTTAGCAATCAGCCCCAGCATTTT
>-|TRBJ2-3|-|TRBV27|15
CASKLGGTSTDTQYF
TGTGCCAGCAAATTAGGCGGTACTAGCACAGATACGCAGTATTTT
>TRBD2|TRBJ2-7|-|TRBV9|15
CASSTGLAGAYEQYF
TGTGCCAGCAGCACCGGACTAGCGGGAGCCTACGAGCAGTACTTC
>TRBD1|TRBJ1-2|once|TRBV5-1|18
CASSPKSRDRGRPYGYTF
TGCGCCAGCAGCCCGAAGTCCCGGGACAGGGGTCGTCCCTATGGCTACACCTTC
>TRBD1|TRBJ1-5|-|TRBV27|16
CASSLDGTGGGQPQHF
TGTGCCAGCAGTTTAGATGGGACAGGGGGCGGTCAGCCCCAGCATTTT
>-|TRBJ2-7|-|TRBV7-9|12
CASSLARQEKYF
TGTGCCAGCAGCTTAGCGCGACAGGAGAAGTACTTC
>-|TRBJ2-5|-|TRBV5-6|13
CASSWTLQETQYF
TGTGCCAGCAGCTGGACACTCCAAGAGACCCAGTACTTC
>-|TRBJ2-1|-|TRBV7-9|13
CASSLLGDNEQFF
TGTGCCAGCAGCTTGTTGGGAGACAATGAGCAGTTCTTC
>-|TRBJ2-7|once|TRBV10-3|14
CAISDDSESYEQYF
TGTGCCATCAGTGACGACAGCGAGTCCTACGAGCAGTACTTC
>-|TRBJ1-4|once|TRBV7-9|13
CASSPGFNEKLFF
TGTGCCAGCAGCCCGGGTTTTAATGAAAAACTGTTTTTT
>-|TRBJ1-2|-|TRBV15|14
CATSRDQGFYGYTF
TGTGCCACCAGCAGAGATCAAGGGTTTTATGGCTACACCTTC
>-|TRBJ2-1|-|TRBV10-1|14
CASSEVPGYNEQFF
TGCGCCAGCAGTGAAGTACCTGGCTACAATGAGCAGTTCTTC
>-|TRBJ2-7|-|TRBV28|17
CASSPPLPAESSYEQYF
TGTGCCAGCAGTCCGCCCCTTCCGGCGGAAAGCTCCTACGAGCAGTACTTC
>-|TRBJ2-7|-|TRBV27|13
CASSLSDRAPLYF
TGTGCCAGCAGTTTATCGGATCGTGCACCGCTGTACTTC
>TRBD2|TRBJ2-7|-|TRBV4-1|16
CASSDSGTSGLHEQYF
TGCGCCAGCAGCGACTCTGGGACTAGCGGGTTGCACGAGCAGTACTTC
>-|TRBJ2-2|-|TRBV27|14
CASSALDNTGELFF
TGTGCCAGCAGTGCCCTCGACAACACCGGGGAGCTGTTTTTT
>TRBD1|TRBJ2-7|-|TRBV27|17
CASSAAYPGQGANEQYF
TGTGCCAGCAGTGCAGCCTACCCGGGACAGGGGGCGAACGAGCAGTACTTC
>TRBD2|TRBJ2-7|-|TRBV2|14
CASSWTSGSYEQYF
TGTGCCAGCAGTTGGACTAGCGGGAGTTACGAGCAGTACTTC